These 21 T cell receptor beta chains were sequenced from one sample in a study of vaccination effects on CD4 cells after COVID-19. For these receptors, no antigen is known. Method: immunoSEQ multiplex PCR; TCRdb's copy keeps in-frame clones and lacks some. The table shows about 73,000 clones, with roughly 74% occurring only once. Before sequencing took place, the ViraFEST assay used viral peptide pools to expand antigen-specific CD4+ T cells. Cells that had been cultured for 10 days were the source of isolated CD4+ T cells. People in the vaccine group had not been infected with SARS-CoV-2 before, and their nucleocapsid antibodies were negative. Material: CD4+ T cells from PBMCs cultured with HCoV-NL63 spike peptides, obtained before COVID-19 vaccination. Receptor source: a human donor who received a COVID-19 vaccine.

Only a few counts were recorded for this clone. The chain is built from TRBV5-4 and TRBJ2-5, with D hard to call. V was clipped by 0 bases and J by 1 base, with 4 bases between them. The CDR3 loop spans 13 amino acids. The germline V gene encodes CDR1 SGHNT and CDR2 YYREEE (reference sequence). The CDR3 spells CASSLVAQETQYF. The CDR3, as DNA: TGTGCCAGCAGCTTGGTTGCCCAAGAGACCCAGTACTTC.

The chain combines TRBV5-5 with TRBJ1-5; D remains ambiguous. Germline-derived CDR1 and CDR2 are SGHKS and YYEKEE (reference sequence). This CDR3 is 16 amino acids long. V was pared by 4 bases and J by 0 bases, with 14 bases between. The CDR3 DNA reads as TGTGCCAGCAGCGGAGCCACAGATTATAGCAATCAGCCCCAGCATTTT. Its protein product is CASSGATDYSNQPQHF.

The chain carries TRBV6-5 and TRBJ1-1, with D hard to call. The CDR3 contains 13 residues. Germline V CDR1 and CDR2: MNHEY, SVGAGI. The ends were cut back, 2 bases at V and 3 bases at J, with 7 bases in the middle. CDR3 coding DNA: TGTGCCAGCAGTTACAGGGAGGACACTGAAGCTTTCTTT. Translated, it gives CASSYREDTEAFF.

This clone was counted between two and nine times. The CDR3 loop is CASSMGIIRDRGYNEQFF. The CDR3 DNA follows: TGTGCCAGTAGTATGGGGATTATACGGGACAGGGGATACAATGAGCAGTTCTTC. This rearrangement joins TRBV19 to TRBJ2-1; 10 nucleotides line up with TRBD1. This CDR3 contains 18 residues. Germline V gene data show CDR1 as LNHDA and CDR2 as SQIVND (reference sequence). J lost 4 bases, V lost 3 bases, and 12 bases had no gene match.

The chain joins TRBV11-2 to TRBJ2-7, with 8 bases fitting TRBD1. Trimming cost V 5 bases and J 2 bases; bases outside gene matches: 5. Germline V gene sequence: CDR1 SGHAT, CDR2 FQNNGV. The length of the CDR3 is 14 residues. The DNA for the CDR3 is TGTGCCAGCAGCCTACGGACAGGGACCTACGAGCAGTACGTC. It codes for CASSLRTGTYEQYV.

This chain joins TRBV4-1 and TRBJ1-2, with D possibly matching TRBD1 (5 bases). Germline loops: CDR1 MGHRA, CDR2 YSYEKL. V was trimmed by 0 bases and J by 8 bases, leaving 16 bases between them. There are 15 residues in the CDR3. The CDR3 here is CASSQDRQRQGGYTF. CDR3 bases: TGCGCCAGCAGCCAAGATCGGCAACGGCAGGGAGGCTACACCTTC.

The chain combines TRBV6-5 with TRBJ2-2; 8 nucleotides agree with TRBD1. Germline-derived CDR1 and CDR2 are MNHEY and SVGAGI. This CDR3 spans 16 amino acids. The trim removed 0 bases at V and 7 bases at J, leaving 7 bases unmatched. The CDR3 region has the DNA TGTGCCAGCAGTTACTCCCTGGACAGGGAGGTCGGGGAGCTGTTTTTT. Residues: CASSYSLDREVGELFF.

J is TRBJ1-2 and V is TRBV28; 7 nucleotides agree with TRBD1. Germline assignment: CDR1 MDHEN and CDR2 SYDVKM. Trimming at V came to 3 bases and at J to 0 bases, leaving 7 bases not matched to a gene. The CDR3 is 16 amino acids. CDR3 in amino acids: CASSFQGVPANYGYTF. Written as DNA, the CDR3 is TGTGCCAGCAGTTTCCAGGGGGTGCCAGCTAACTATGGCTACACCTTC.

The chain carries TRBV10-2 and TRBJ2-5, with 9 bases that match TRBD2. This CDR3 has 14 amino acids. The ends lost 7 bases at V and 5 bases at J; junction bases unmatched: 8. Germline V gene data show CDR1 as WSHSY and CDR2 as SAAADI. Written as DNA, the CDR3 is TGCGCCAGCACGGGCGGGGGGGCGGTTGAGACCCAGTACTTC. Protein product: CASTGGGAVETQYF.

The chain links TRBV15 to TRBJ2-5; 12 bases are a match to TRBD2. From germline, CDR1 is LNHNV and CDR2 YYDKDF (reference sequence). CDR3 length: 18 residues. V gave up 5 bases and J gave up 2 bases; unmatched junction bases: 12. The CDR3 protein is CATSPEIPGLAGQETQYF. The CDR3 bases are TGTGCCACCAGCCCAGAGATCCCAGGACTAGCGGGGCAAGAGACCCAGTACTTC.

V gene TRBV6-5 combines with J gene TRBJ1-2; 8 bases are shared with TRBD1. The V gene's germline CDR1 is MNHEY and CDR2 SVGAGI. CDR3 length equals 14 residues. Unmatched junction bases numbered 7, after V lost 2 bases and J lost 8 bases. The CDR3 DNA sequence: TGTGCCAGCAGTTACGGGACAGGTGGCTACGGCTACACCTTC. Translation: CASSYGTGGYGYTF.

The chain is built from TRBV10-2 and TRBJ1-5; D gene ambiguous. The CDR3 runs 15 residues. The V gene lost 3 bases and the J gene lost 4 bases, with 13 bases spanning the gap. Germline CDR1 reads WSHSY; CDR2 reads SAAADI. Here the CDR3 reads CASSDPRSGNQPQHF. As DNA, the CDR3 is TGCGCCAGCAGTGACCCGAGGTCGGGGAATCAGCCCCAGCATTTT.

Note on this clone: Distinct nucleotide sequences in the sample also encode this CDR3. The V gene is TRBV7-2, the J gene TRBJ1-2, with D maybe TRBD1 (5 bases). Trimming removed 1 base at V and 0 bases at J, with 9 bases between. Germline assignment: CDR1 SGHTA and CDR2 FQGNSA. This CDR3 contains 15 residues. CDR3 coding DNA: TGTGCCAGCAGCTTAGGGCAGGGCGCTAACTATGGCTACACCTTC. Its translation is CASSLGQGANYGYTF.

The chain recombines TRBV10-3 with TRBJ2-1, with 10 bases that match TRBD1. This CDR3 spans 16 amino acids. The J segment lost 3 bases and the V segment lost 3 bases, leaving 5 bases of the junction unmatched. Germline CDR1 reads ENHRY; CDR2 reads SYGVKD. As DNA, the CDR3 is TGTGCCATCAGTGATTACGACAGGGGGCACTACAATGAGCAGTTCTTC. It yields the protein CAISDYDRGHYNEQFF.

V gene TRBV5-5 combines with J gene TRBJ1-2; maybe TRBD1 (5 bases). Per germline, CDR1 SGHKS and CDR2 YYEKEE (reference sequence). The ends were cut back, 4 bases at V and 0 bases at J, with 10 bases in the middle. This CDR3 is 14 amino acids long. This chain's CDR3 is CASSQGHSNYGYTF. Here the CDR3 DNA reads TGTGCCAGCAGCCAAGGACACTCTAACTATGGCTACACCTTC.

The chain is built from TRBV5-1 and TRBJ1-3; 10 nucleotides line up with TRBD1. The CDR3 contains 17 residues. Germline assignment: CDR1 SGHRS and CDR2 YFSETQ. The V gene end was trimmed by 3 bases and the J gene end by 0 bases; junction bases not matched to a gene: 6. The CDR3 protein is CASSSAGQGSSGNTIYF. The CDR3 DNA reads as TGCGCCAGCAGCTCCGCGGGACAGGGGAGCTCTGGAAACACCATATATTTT.

The J gene is TRBJ2-7, the V gene TRBV6-2 or TRBV6-3; D is possibly TRBD1 (5 bases). CDR1 is MNHEY and CDR2 is SVGEGT in the germline V gene. There are 12 residues in the CDR3. V was clipped by 6 bases and J by 1 base, with 7 bases between them. Here the CDR3 reads CASSDSSYEQYV. The CDR3 DNA follows: TGTGCCAGCAGCGACAGTTCCTACGAGCAGTACGTC.

The rearrangement uses TRBV28 and TRBJ1-1, with a tentative D call TRBD1 (6 bases). The CDR3 spans 13 residues. The V gene lost 10 bases and the J gene lost 1 base, with 13 bases spanning the gap. CDR1 is MDHEN and CDR2 is SYDVKM in the germline V gene. For the CDR3, the DNA is TGTGCCACCCGTTGGACAGAGAACACTGAAGCTTTCTTT. Amino acids: CATRWTENTEAFF.

The J gene is TRBJ1-4, the V gene TRBV7-9; D is unclear. V gave up 2 bases and J gave up 6 bases, with 10 bases separating them. The germline V gene has CDR1 SEHNR and CDR2 FQNEAQ (reference sequence). The CDR3 runs to 14 residues. The DNA of the CDR3 is TGTGCCAGCAGCTTAAGTCGGGCATATGAAAAACTGTTTTTT. This translates into CASSLSRAYEKLFF.

The V and J genes are TRBV5-1 and TRBJ2-5; D possibly corresponds to TRBD2 (5 bases). In germline, CDR1 is SGHRS, CDR2 YFSETQ. The CDR3 runs to 14 residues. With 3 bases removed from V and 2 bases from J, the gap between germline ends came to 11 bases. The CDR3 is CASSYSGMQETQYF. CDR3 DNA sequence: TGCGCCAGCAGCTATTCCGGGATGCAAGAGACCCAGTACTTC. Looking up the rest from reference TRBV5-1 and TRBJ2-5 gives the full variable domain: KAGVTQTPRYLIKTRGQQVTLSCSPISGHRSVSWYQQTPGQGLQFLFEYFSETQRNKGNFPGRFSGRQFSNSRSEMNVSTLELGDSALYLCASSYSGMQETQYFGPGTRLLVL.

This chain links TRBV6-2 or TRBV6-3 with TRBJ1-5, with 9 nucleotides matching TRBD1. Germline V lookup: CDR1 MNHEY, CDR2 SVGEGT. Trimming removed 5 bases from V and 1 base from J; junction bases left unmatched: 3. CDR3 length equals 15 residues. The CDR3 nucleotides read TGTGCCAGCAGTACAGGGGGCTCGAGCAATCAGCCCCAGCATTTT. This gives the protein CASSTGGSSNQPQHF.